This T cell receptor beta chain emerged from a study of shared clonotypes between healthy human individuals. The overall study: The study used three CD4 naive, three CD4 memory, two CD8 naive and one CD8 memory plate per donor.

Sequencing used immunoSEQ multiplex PCR; TCRdb keeps in-frame clones, though not all of them. The table lists over 2 million clones, about 95% of them singletons. CDR3 length: 16 residues. V was clipped by 0 bases and J by 3 bases; unmatched bases: 7. The germline V gene has CDR1 MGHRA and CDR2 YSYEKL. Positively selected for CCR7, the CD45RO-negative cells used as naive CD8 cells excluded terminally differentiated effector memory CD45RA+ cells. Study results and limitations: Sample collection involved blood only; tissue repertoires are likely different.

Worth noting for this clone: Its antigen is not identified.

The sequenced sample was naive CD8+ T cells sorted from blood. The chain combines TRBV4-1 with TRBJ1-2; the match to TRBD1 covers 7 bases. The origin of this receptor is a man aged 18 to 29 in good health. The CDR3 sequence: CASSQDLTGEDYGYTF. The CDR3 DNA reads as TGCGCCAGCAGCCAAGATTTAACAGGGGAGGACTATGGCTACACCTTC.